The 2 T cell receptor beta chains below come from one sample, sequenced in a study of blood T cell repertoires in COVID-19. The protocol was immunoSEQ multiplex PCR, while the TCRdb copy is restricted to in-frame clones and leaves out a portion. The table records more than 60,000 clones, roughly 80% of them present only once. The sequencing input was peripheral blood. The receptors shown here come from a human donor in a cohort sampled during active COVID-19.

Concerning this clone itself: At one of its ends the junction is not consistent with the germline gene, which may arise from a read error. This rearrangement joins TRBV7-7 to TRBJ2-2, with 7 bases aligning to TRBD1. The CDR3 has 16 residues. Germline-derived CDR1 and CDR2 are SSHAT and FNYEAQ (reference sequence). The CDR3 region is CASSSTGTADTGELFF. CDR3 nucleotide sequence: TGTGCTAGCAGCTCGACCGGGACAGCTGACACCGGGGAGCTGTTTTTT.

J is TRBJ1-2 and V is TRBV28; 7 bases align to TRBD1. Germline lookup yields CDR1 MDHEN and CDR2 SYDVKM. V lost 4 bases, J lost 4 bases, and 6 bases stayed unmatched. This CDR3 has 14 amino acids. The CDR3 DNA follows: TGTGCCAGCAGTTCGCGCGACAGGGTCTATGGCTACACCTTC. It encodes CASSSRDRVYGYTF.